Listed below are T cell receptor beta chains from one sample, sequenced in a study of shared clonotypes between healthy human individuals. Here immunoSEQ multiplex PCR was the method, and the copy in TCRdb shows in-frame clones only, minus some. In the table there are around 600,000 clones, 90% to 95% of which are singletons. Sequencing was done on a sample of naive CD8+ T cells sorted from blood. The receptors were sampled from a woman in her twenties or thirties in good health. The CDR3 runs from the conserved cysteine through the conserved F or W. D genes are given only for firm matches. Clone size is given for some rows only: seen once, a few or many times, or a class if the clone is expanded.

CDR3 length	V gene	D gene	J gene	clone size	CDR3 DNA	CDR3 protein
12	TRBV7-9	TRBD1	TRBJ2-1	.	TGTGCCAGCAGCGTAGACAGGGTTGAGGAGTTCTTC	CASSVDRVEEFF
14	TRBV27	.	TRBJ1-2	.	TGTGCCAGCAGGTCCGGCGTGGGGTGGGATGGCTACACCTTC	CASRSGVGWDGYTF
15	TRBV16	TRBD1	TRBJ1-5	.	TGTGCCAGCAGCCATCCGGACAGGAGCAACCAGCCCCAGCATTTT	CASSHPDRSNQPQHF
17	TRBV7-8	.	TRBJ2-1	.	TGTGCCAGCAGCTCACGTTTGGGGGGCGCTAAGGAGGGTGAGCAGTTCTTC	CASSSRLGGAKEGEQFF
17	TRBV15	TRBD2	TRBJ2-1	.	TGTGCCACCAGCAGAGAGGCCCAACTAGCGGGATGGGATGAGCAGTTCTTC	CATSREAQLAGWDEQFF
16	TRBV7-6	.	TRBJ2-7	.	TGTGCCAGCAGCTTAGGTGGTTGGGGGCTGGGTTACGAGCAGTACTTC	CASSLGGWGLGYEQYF
14	TRBV28	.	TRBJ1-3	.	TGTGCCAGCAGAAATCAGGGGTCTGGAAACACCATATATTTT	CASRNQGSGNTIYF
13	TRBV19	.	TRBJ2-1	.	TGTGCCAGTAGTATAGGAGAGTACAATGAGCAGTTCTTC	CASSIGEYNEQFF
11	TRBV30	.	TRBJ2-1	once	TGTGCCTGGAGTGCCCAGTCCGATCCGTTCTTC	CAWSAQSDPFF
15	TRBV10-2	TRBD2	TRBJ2-7	.	TGCGCCAGCAGTTGGACTAGCGGGAGTTCGGACGAGCAGTACTTC	CASSWTSGSSDEQYF
14	TRBV27	TRBD1	TRBJ2-7	.	TGTGCCAGCAGTTTTAGAGGACAGGGCTACGAGCAGTACTTC	CASSFRGQGYEQYF
15	TRBV5-1	.	TRBJ1-1	.	TGCGCCAGCAGCTTGTCGACAGGACATAACACTGAAGCTTTCTTT	CASSLSTGHNTEAFF
16	TRBV21-1	.	TRBJ2-3	.	TGTGCCAGCAGCAAGGAGACTAGCGGGAGCCAGGCAACGCAGTATTTT	CASSKETSGSQATQYF
14	TRBV25-1	.	TRBJ2-7	.	TGTGCCAGCAGTGAATGGGGGATGTATTACGAGCAGTACTTC	CASSEWGMYYEQYF
16	TRBV19	TRBD1	TRBJ1-1	.	TGTGCCAGTAGTATAGGAGCAGGGGGCATGAACACTGAAGCTTTCTTT	CASSIGAGGMNTEAFF
16	TRBV5-1	TRBD1	TRBJ1-1	.	TGCGCCAGCAGCGGGTGGACAGGAAATAAGAACACTGAAGCTTTCTTT	CASSGWTGNKNTEAFF